The clone carrying this TCR beta chain occurred many times. As yet, its antigen is unknown. Out of around 10 ml of fresh peripheral blood came the PBMCs. These data originate in a study of T cells in Graves' hyperthyroidism and ophthalmopathy. Study observations and caveats: Most thyroid clonotypes expanded above 0.001 appeared in blood too.

TCR beta CDR3 region amplification was performed from RNA transcripts. RT-PCR in the first round (using the HTBI primer set) targeted the TCR CDR3. TCRdb fed the multiplex PCR reads into MiXCR, producing one record per CDR3 protein. The data contain 200,000 to 300,000 distinct CDR3 sequences, approximately 23% of them singletons. The sequence derives from a woman in her thirties or forties with Graves' ophthalmopathy. Sequencing was carried out using blood.

The CDR3 is CASSPPGPPTYEQYF. The CDR3 DNA is TGCGCCAGCAGCCCGCCGGGACCGCCTACCTACGAGCAGTACTTC. The chain is built from TRBV5-1 and TRBJ2-7; D is perhaps TRBD1 or TRBD2 (5 bases each). The CDR3 is made up of 15 amino acids. The germline V gene has CDR1 SGHRS and CDR2 YFSETQ. V was cut by 4 bases and J by 2 bases, with 16 bases left in between.